Listed below are T cell receptor beta chains from one sample, sequenced in a study of CD8 T cells in ankylosing spondylitis. TCRdb re-called the 5' RACE reads with MiXCR, one entry per CDR3 protein. The top ten hold less than 9.5% of the sample, which has approximately 300,000 distinct CDR3 sequences, approximately 20% seen once. The specimen was blood, either unsorted or a sorted T cell fraction (not recorded which). These receptors were collected from a male donor with ankylosing spondylitis or in good health (not recorded which). The CDR3 runs from the conserved cysteine through the conserved F or W. A D gene is named only where the DNA matches it firmly. The size of a clone is reported for some rows only, either as once, few or many, or as a class for expanded clones.

j_call d_call clone_size v_call cdr3_aa cdr3_nt
TRBJ2-3 TRBD1 . TRBV10-3 CAISDRGTSTDTQYF TGTGCCATCAGCGACAGGGGAACTAGCACAGATACGCAGTATTTT
TRBJ2-2 . few TRBV20-1 CGGVGYTGELFF TGCGGTGGAGTTGGGTACACCGGGGAGCTGTTTTTT
TRBJ1-1 . . TRBV7-2 CASSQVHWGTEAFF TGTGCCAGCAGCCAGGTCCACTGGGGCACTGAAGCTTTCTTT
TRBJ1-4 . . TRBV5-1 CASSLGQWKEKLFF TGCGCCAGCAGCCTCGGACAGTGGAAGGAAAAACTGTTTTTT
TRBJ2-1 . . TRBV9 CASSVGQEQFF TGTGCCAGCAGCGTAGGCCAGGAGCAGTTCTTC
TRBJ2-4 . . TRBV7-9 CASTSSGAKDIQYF TGTGCCAGCACGTCCTCGGGGGCTAAGGACATTCAGTACTTC
TRBJ2-1 . few TRBV5-1 CASSLALGLNEQFF TGCGCCAGCAGCTTGGCCCTGGGATTGAATGAGCAGTTCTTC
TRBJ1-1 . many TRBV25-1 CASTSGFGTEAFF TGTGCCAGCACCTCAGGGTTTGGGACTGAAGCTTTCTTT
TRBJ2-2 TRBD1 many TRBV2 CASSLQGSKNTGELFF TGTGCCAGCAGTCTACAGGGGTCTAAGAACACCGGGGAGCTGTTTTTT
TRBJ2-3 . many TRBV20-1 CSAKYGGSTDTQYF TGCAGTGCTAAGTACGGGGGCAGCACAGATACGCAGTATTTT
TRBJ1-6 . few TRBV20-1 CSARGGSSYNSPLHF TGCAGTGCTCGGGGGGGGAGCTCCTATAATTCACCCCTCCACTTT
TRBJ2-3 TRBD2 . TRBV28 CASSFPTSGYNKDTQYF TGTGCCAGCAGTTTCCCCACTAGCGGGTATAATAAAGATACGCAGTATTTT
TRBJ2-2 . . TRBV11-2 CASSLARLGVPGELFF TGTGCCAGCAGCTTGGCCCGGCTTGGGGTCCCCGGGGAGCTGTTTTTT
TRBJ2-3 TRBD2 few TRBV2 CASNLLATSTDTQYF TGTGCCAGCAATCTACTAGCGACTAGCACAGATACGCAGTATTTT
TRBJ1-1 TRBD1 few TRBV5-4 CASSFTGGVWTEAFF TGTGCCAGCAGCTTTACAGGGGGCGTTTGGACTGAAGCTTTCTTT
TRBJ1-2 . . TRBV6-1 CASRWSGNYGYTF TGTGCCAGCAGATGGAGCGGGAACTATGGCTACACCTTC
TRBJ1-3 TRBD1 . TRBV4-2 CASSTGTGSEGTGNTIYF TGTGCCAGCAGCACCGGGACAGGTTCTGAGGGAACTGGAAACACCATATATTTT
TRBJ2-5 TRBD1 many TRBV24-1 CATSDLLTGTGQETQYF TGTGCCACCAGTGATTTGCTTACCGGGACAGGACAAGAGACCCAGTACTTC
TRBJ2-3 TRBD2 . TRBV29-1 CSVKGASGRMSDTQYF TGCAGCGTTAAGGGTGCTAGCGGGAGGATGTCAGATACGCAGTATTTT
TRBJ1-1 TRBD1 . TRBV28 CASSLIIQGGTEAFF TGTGCCAGCAGTTTAATTATACAGGGGGGGACTGAAGCTTTCTTT
TRBJ2-3 TRBD1 . TRBV10-3 CAIRKTGTGDGTDTQYF TGTGCCATCAGAAAGACCGGGACAGGGGATGGTACAGATACGCAGTATTTT
TRBJ2-1 TRBD2 many TRBV10-3 CAISESILAGGSNEQFF TGTGCCATCAGTGAGTCGATACTAGCGGGGGGGTCCAATGAGCAGTTCTTC
TRBJ2-1 TRBD2 few TRBV27 CASSPSERLAGGGYNEQFF TGTGCCAGCAGTCCATCCGAGAGACTAGCGGGGGGGGGATACAATGAGCAGTTCTTC
TRBJ2-3 TRBD1 few TRBV4-1 CASSQDLGRGLFTDTQYF TGCGCCAGCAGCCAAGATCTAGGCAGGGGGCTTTTCACAGATACGCAGTATTTT
TRBJ2-1 TRBD2 few TRBV5-1 CASSLLAGALNEQFF TGCGCCAGCAGCCTACTAGCGGGAGCCCTCAATGAGCAGTTCTTC
TRBJ1-5 . few TRBV6-2/TRBV6-3 CASSLLQGGNQPQHF TGTGCCAGCAGTCTGCTACAGGGAGGCAATCAGCCCCAGCATTTT
TRBJ2-2 TRBD2 . TRBV29-1 CSVEREDTGELFF TGCAGCGTTGAACGGGAGGACACCGGGGAGCTGTTTTTT
TRBJ2-1 TRBD1 many TRBV12-3/TRBV12-4 CASSTDRGPHYNEQFF TGTGCCAGCAGTACGGACAGGGGGCCCCACTACAATGAGCAGTTCTTC
TRBJ2-3 . many TRBV6-5 CASSYSPGLTDTQYF TGTGCCAGCAGTTACTCCCCCGGGCTTACAGATACGCAGTATTTT
TRBJ2-1 TRBD1 . TRBV6-1 CASSGFTGTGQDEQFF TGTGCCAGCAGTGGATTCACCGGGACAGGGCAGGATGAGCAGTTCTTC
TRBJ1-5 . few TRBV12-3/TRBV12-4 CASSRGAPNQPQHF TGTGCCAGCAGTCGGGGGGCTCCCAATCAGCCCCAGCATTTT
TRBJ1-6 . . TRBV6-1 CASSDFRNSPLHF TGTGCCAGCAGTGATTTCCGGAATTCACCCCTCCACTTT
TRBJ2-2 . . TRBV28 CASSLKAGELFF TGTGCCAGCAGTTTGAAGGCCGGGGAGCTGTTTTTT
TRBJ1-5 . . TRBV18 CASSPDGASNQPQHF TGTGCCAGCTCACCGGACGGGGCTAGCAATCAGCCCCAGCATTTT
TRBJ2-1 . . TRBV7-8 CASSPYPSSEQFF TGTGCCAGCAGCCCCTATCCTAGCTCTGAGCAGTTCTTC
TRBJ2-3 . . TRBV12-3/TRBV12-4 CASSLADRSTDTQYF TGTGCCAGCAGTTTAGCCGACAGGAGCACAGATACGCAGTATTTT
TRBJ2-3 . . TRBV29-1 CSVVGTDTQYF TGCAGCGTTGTGGGGACAGATACGCAGTATTTT
TRBJ1-2 . . TRBV12-3/TRBV12-4 CASSLLHQGGGYTF TGTGCCAGCAGTTTACTACACCAAGGTGGTGGCTACACCTTC
TRBJ2-2 TRBD2 . TRBV20-1 CSAIAGETGELFF TGCAGTGCCATAGCGGGAGAGACCGGGGAGCTGTTTTTT
TRBJ2-3 TRBD2 . TRBV7-9 CASKIGLAGSTDTQYF TGTGCCAGCAAAATCGGACTAGCGGGGAGCACAGATACGCAGTATTTT
TRBJ2-4 . few TRBV5-1 CASSLQGIGKNIQYF TGCGCCAGCAGCTTGCAGGGTATTGGCAAAAACATTCAGTACTTC
TRBJ1-5 TRBD1 . TRBV18 CASSPAALGQGSNQPQHF TGTGCCAGCTCACCAGCGGCCCTGGGACAGGGGAGCAATCAGCCCCAGCATTTT
TRBJ2-2 TRBD2 few TRBV29-1 CSVGTSGRQGTGELFF TGCAGCGTTGGGACTAGCGGGAGGCAGGGCACCGGGGAGCTGTTTTTT
TRBJ2-3 TRBD1 few TRBV18 CASSPRTGGEVTQYF TGTGCCAGCTCACCCCGGACAGGGGGCGAGGTTACGCAGTATTTT
TRBJ2-1 TRBD2 . TRBV20-1 CSARTSSGRTYNEQFF TGCAGTGCTAGAACTTCTAGCGGGAGAACCTACAATGAGCAGTTCTTC
TRBJ1-1 . . TRBV12-3/TRBV12-4 CASSLRGAGTEAFF TGTGCCAGCAGTTTAAGGGGGGCCGGCACTGAAGCTTTCTTT
TRBJ2-1 . . TRBV5-1 CASSLGLYYNEQFF TGCGCCAGCAGCTTGGGGCTGTACTACAATGAGCAGTTCTTC
TRBJ1-5 . few TRBV11-2 CASSHGQPWGNQPQHF TGTGCCAGCAGCCACGGACAGCCCTGGGGCAATCAGCCCCAGCATTTT
TRBJ1-1 TRBD1 . TRBV7-6 CASSTGTGSGTEAFF TGTGCCAGCAGTACCGGGACAGGCTCCGGGACTGAAGCTTTCTTT
TRBJ2-3 . few TRBV20-1 CSAPSAPSYVQYF TGCAGTGCCCCGAGTGCGCCCTCATACGTGCAGTATTTT
TRBJ1-2 . . TRBV12-3/TRBV12-4 CASSPGFPYGYTF TGTGCCAGCAGTCCAGGGTTTCCCTATGGCTACACCTTC
TRBJ1-1 . . TRBV3-1 CASSQVGVLATEAFF TGTGCCAGCAGCCAAGTTGGGGTTCTCGCCACTGAAGCTTTCTTT
TRBJ2-1 . . TRBV6-1 CASNEGGAPNEQFF TGTGCCAGCAACGAAGGGGGGGCACCCAATGAGCAGTTCTTC
TRBJ1-1 . many TRBV6-6 CASRSTLNTEAFF TGTGCCAGCAGGAGCACACTGAACACTGAAGCTTTCTTT
TRBJ2-5 . . TRBV7-2 CASSGRELRETQYF TGTGCCAGCAGCGGCAGGGAGCTCAGAGAGACCCAGTACTTC
TRBJ2-3 TRBD2 few TRBV7-3 CASSLRTSGRVGTDTQYF TGTGCCAGCAGCTTAAGAACTAGCGGGAGAGTTGGCACAGATACGCAGTATTTT
TRBJ1-2 . many TRBV4-1 CASSQEQSYGYTF TGCGCCAGCAGCCAAGAACAGAGCTATGGCTACACCTTC
TRBJ1-2 . many TRBV9 CASSVADRATNYGYTF TGTGCCAGCAGCGTAGCGGACAGAGCTACTAACTATGGCTACACCTTC
TRBJ1-4 . . TRBV5-1 CASSLDGVNEKLFF TGCGCCAGCAGCCTGGACGGCGTGAATGAAAAACTGTTTTTT
TRBJ2-3 TRBD2 . TRBV29-1 CSGGGQGVGRAYF TGCAGCGGCGGGGGGCAGGGTGTCGGGAGGGCATATTTT